This T cell receptor beta chain stems from a study of shared clonotypes between healthy human individuals. Background on the study: Those who served as donors were a couple of women and three men between the ages of 18 and 49.

Trimming stripped 2 bases from V and 2 bases from J, with 12 bases between. Germline V lookup: CDR1 SGHAT, CDR2 FQNNGV. There are 16 residues in the CDR3. Authors' analysis steps: Owing to the provision of junction-only sequences devoid of quality scores by immunoSEQ, filtering differed. Generated by immunoSEQ multiplex PCR, the TCRdb table keeps only in-frame clones and is missing some. V and J calls and clone size are as listed in that table; D and trimming were resolved from the DNA. The sample holds 550,000 to 850,000 clones; 74% are singletons and the top ten take 1.7%. Healthy HIV-negative adults without recent acute infections or vaccinations served as donors. Negatively enriched CD4+ T cells were divided by CD45RA into naive and memory. Concerning this clone itself: Other DNA sequences of this sample code for an identical CDR3.

The rearrangement uses TRBV11-2 and TRBJ1-4; D is perhaps TRBD1 (6 bases). This receptor was obtained from a woman aged 25-40 years in good health. The sequencing input was memory CD4+ T cells sorted from blood. Subset reported: CD45RA-negative fraction. The CDR3 DNA is TGTGCCAGCAGCTTAACGTCAGGGGCGACTAATGAAAAACTGTTTTTT. It is translated as CASSLTSGATNEKLFF.